Sequencing of this TCR beta chain was carried out in a study of blood T cell repertoires in COVID-19. Across the study: The samples span acute and convalescent COVID-19 from the United States, Italy and Spain.

CDR3 length equals 18 residues. After removal of 2 bases from V and 2 bases from J, the junction contained 12 bases not matched to a gene. As processed by the authors: From reference gene primer amplification, estimates of nucleated cell counts were derived. Sequencing was performed with immunoSEQ multiplex PCR; in TCRdb, only in-frame clones are kept and a portion is missing. The V and J calls and clone size are taken from that table; D and trimming were inferred from the DNA. The sample contains roughly 180,000 clones, approximately 86% of which appear only once. Sequencing used peripheral blood. This TCR was sampled from a man aged 55 to 70 with acute or convalescent COVID-19. The rearrangement uses TRBV23-1 and TRBJ1-5; 7 bases agree with TRBD1. TRBV23-1 is flagged as an ORF with uncertain function. CDR3 sequence: CASSQDGTARNGNQPQHF. The CDR3 coding sequence is TGCGCCAGCAGTCAAGACGGGACAGCGAGAAATGGCAATCAGCCCCAGCATTTT.